This record concerns one T cell receptor beta chain sequence. Its antigen has not been determined. Per-base qualities were not stored, and no clone one base away is much larger. The data were obtained in a study of response to subunit inactivated influenza vaccine (dated by TCRdb to the late 2010s). Regarding the study in general: Deep quantitative profiling of the T cell receptor repertoire was used in the study to follow responses to a trivalent subunit inactivated influenza vaccine. Results and caveats for the whole study, not just this receptor: According to the authors, only a limited number of new T cells may be recruited by each seasonal influenza vaccination.

The library was built by means of RT-PCR. The reads were generated on an Illumina HiSeq 2500. TCRdb reran the public reads through fastp at Q25 and MiXCR, keeping productive beta chains. CDR3 protein sequences are deduplicated, and each keeps its most common genes and DNA. This sample has 650,000 or so distinct CDR3 sequences in its table, and less than 15% of those were observed once. The leading ten clones occupy approximately 7.6% of the sample. V loses 10 bases of germline sequence and J loses 0 bases, and the interval between the two ends is 10 bases. The CDR3 sequence holds 13 residues, the cysteine and phenylalanine included. Kept here is only the CDR3 DNA, which spans 39 bases and is read in frame from base 1.

Specimen: PBMCs from blood, collected 14 to 15 days before vaccination. The receptor chain draws on TRBV12-3 or TRBV12-4 and TRBJ1-5; the D gene is perhaps TRBD1, on 6 matching bases. This sequence was found in a man aged 50 to 60 who received an inactivated influenza vaccine. Donor details come from another sample of the same person, matched by shared clones. The CDR3 region: CAISQGSNQPQHF. The nucleotide sequence is given as TGTGCCATCTCACAGGGTAGCAATCAGCCCCAGCATTTT.